This note documents a single T cell receptor (beta chain) sequence. These data are taken from a study of blood T cell repertoires in COVID-19. Across the whole study: T cells, B-cell-depleted T cells, or PBMCs provided the cDNA or gDNA that served as material.

Original methodology: Estimated nucleated cell counts came from reference gene primer amplification. Assay: immunoSEQ multiplex PCR; the TCRdb copy retains only in-frame clones and omits some. V and J calls and clone size follow that table, whereas D and trimming were derived from the DNA. This table holds tens of thousands of clones, about 91% found once. Germline V gives CDR1 SGHNT, CDR2 YYREEE (reference sequence). V lost 4 bases, J lost 4 bases, and 4 bases stayed unmatched. The CDR3 runs 15 residues. The chain uses TRBV5-4 and TRBJ2-1; 11 bases map to TRBD2. The source is a human donor with active COVID-19. The donor label of this sample is uncertain. The sequenced sample consisted of peripheral blood. CDR3 sequence (DNA): TGTGCCAGCAGCGTGGGACTAGCGGATTACAATGAGCAGTTCTTC. Protein sequence: CASSVGLADYNEQFF.